A single sample gave rise to the 27 T cell receptor beta chains below, sequenced in a study of identical twins. TCRdb re-called the 5' RACE reads through MiXCR, storing one row per CDR3 protein. The sample consists of about 1.7 million distinct CDR3 sequences, under 35% of them appearing once. The sequencing sample was made of cord blood. The receptors here all came from a newborn girl in good health.

This clonotype was counted only a few times. This chain links TRBV14 with TRBJ1-1, with D possibly matching TRBD1 (5 bases). The CDR3 consists of 13 residues. Trimming stripped 3 bases from V and 3 bases from J, with 8 bases between. Germline V gene lookup returns CDR1 SGHDN and CDR2 FVKESK. This chain's CDR3 is CASSHGTYTEAFF. In DNA, the CDR3 is TGTGCCAGCAGCCATGGGACCTACACTGAAGCTTTCTTT.

This clonotype was counted ten times or more. This chain connects TRBV28 to TRBJ2-5; no definite D call. Trimming removed 3 bases from V and 5 bases from J, with 10 bases in between. The CDR3 is 13 residues long. CDR1 and CDR2 (germline): MDHEN, SYDVKM. The CDR3 DNA follows: TGTGCCAGCAGTTTTCGGGTTGGGGAGACCCAGTACTTC. Protein product: CASSFRVGETQYF.

This clonotype was recorded a few times. The gene calls are TRBV4-2 and TRBJ2-7, with TRBD2 identical over 12 bases. CDR3 size: 18 residues. V trimming: 2 bases; J trimming: 0 bases; junction bases outside the gene matches: 8. CDR1 is LGHNA, CDR2 YNFKEQ, per germline. The CDR3 DNA reads as TGTGCCAGCAGCCAAACAACTAGCGGGGGGCGGAGCTCCTACGAGCAGTACTTC. This translates into CASSQTTSGGRSSYEQYF.

This chain links TRBV5-1 with TRBJ2-1; D remains ambiguous. V dropped 0 bases and J dropped 13 bases, with 17 bases sitting between them. Germline-derived CDR1 and CDR2 are SGHRS and YFSETQ. The CDR3 length is 14 residues. The chain's CDR3 is CASSLGPPTETQFF. CDR3 coding DNA: TGCGCCAGCAGCTTGGGACCTCCTACGGAGACCCAGTTCTTC.

The rearrangement uses TRBV2 and TRBJ2-1, with 11 positions matching TRBD2. V gave up 4 bases and J gave up 4 bases; unmatched junction bases: 6. The CDR3 has 16 residues. The V gene's germline CDR1 is SNHLY and CDR2 FYNNEI. The CDR3 region has the DNA TGTGCCAGCAGTGCCCTCCTAGCGGGGGGTTACAATGAGCAGTTCTTC. It encodes CASSALLAGGYNEQFF.

The J gene is TRBJ2-4, the V gene TRBV6-1, with D maybe TRBD2 (6 bases). Germline V lookup: CDR1 MNHNS, CDR2 SASEGT. The germline V and J ends were trimmed by 1 base and 1 base, with 11 bases remaining between them. The CDR3 runs 16 residues. Here the CDR3 DNA reads TGTGCCAGCAGTGAAGGGGTCCTAGCGGCCAAAAACATTCAGTACTTC. Protein: CASSEGVLAAKNIQYF.

This clonotype showed up many times. The gene calls are TRBV28 and TRBJ2-1, with 9 bases lining up with TRBD1. The CDR3 spans 16 residues. The V segment lost 2 bases and the J segment 13 bases; nucleotides outside the gene matches: 15. CDR1 is MDHEN, CDR2 SYDVKM, per germline. CDR3 sequence (DNA): TGTGCCAGCAGTTTAACCACCCTGCGACAGGGGGGTCCACAGTTCTTC. Translating gives CASSLTTLRQGGPQFF.

The genes are TRBV4-1 and TRBJ2-1; 11 positions match TRBD2. The J call may be wrong; the DNA end is better matched by TRBJ2-7. CDR1 and CDR2 from the germline V gene are MGHRA and YSYEKL. This CDR3 region has 16 residues. CDR3 coding DNA: TGCGCTAGCGGGACTAGCGGTTCCCACTCCTACAATGAGCAGTACTTC. Translation gives CASGTSGSHSYNEQYF.

This clonotype was detected only a few times. The V gene is TRBV6-1, the J gene TRBJ2-1; TRBD2 matches at 10 bases. V trimming: 7 bases; J trimming: 7 bases; junction bases outside the gene matches: 7. The CDR3 length is 14 residues. Germline values: CDR1 MNHNS, CDR2 SASEGT. The CDR3 loop is CASTLAGARNEQFF. CDR3 DNA: TGTGCCAGCACTCTAGCGGGAGCCCGAAATGAGCAGTTCTTC.

This clonotype was observed at least ten times. The J gene is TRBJ1-5, the V gene TRBV4-2; tentative D call: TRBD1 (5 bases). The CDR3 has 15 residues. Germline CDR1 is LGHNA and CDR2 is YNFKEQ. V lost 4 bases and J 2 bases, leaving 12 bases between the germline ends. CDR3 DNA: TGTGCCAGCAGCCCGAATGGGGGAGGCAATCAGCCCCAGCATTTT. It codes for CASSPNGGGNQPQHF.

This clonotype was found a few times. The J gene is TRBJ2-5, the V gene TRBV12-3 or TRBV12-4, with TRBD2 identical over 10 bases. V trimming: 6 bases; J trimming: 4 bases; junction bases outside the gene matches: 8. This CDR3 contains 15 residues. The CDR3 DNA reads TGTGCCAGCAGCCGCCCTAGCGGGAGAGGAGAGACCCAGTACTTC. Its translation: CASSRPSGRGETQYF.

The chain recombines TRBV9 with TRBJ1-4, with D unresolved. The V end was cut by 2 bases, the J end by 7 bases, with 3 bases between. The length of the CDR3 is 11 residues. Germline V lookup: CDR1 SGDLS, CDR2 YYNGEE. CDR3 in amino acids: CASSVAEKLFF. In DNA, the CDR3 is TGTGCCAGCAGCGTTGCTGAAAAACTGTTTTTT.

The rearrangement uses TRBV9 and TRBJ2-3; 8 bases line up with TRBD2. V was clipped by 5 bases and J by 4 bases; unmatched bases: 9. CDR1 is SGDLS and CDR2 is YYNGEE in the germline V gene. This CDR3 spans 15 amino acids. The CDR3 nucleotides read TGTGCCAGCAGTCAAGCGGGAGTTAGCGCAGATACGCAGTATTTT. Protein: CASSQAGVSADTQYF.

The V call is TRBV9, the J call TRBJ2-7, with TRBD1 matching 7 bases. There are 14 residues in the CDR3. V trimming: 0 bases; J trimming: 3 bases; junction bases outside the gene matches: 3. Per germline, CDR1 SGDLS and CDR2 YYNGEE. The CDR3 sequence: CASSVGDSNYEQYF. The CDR3 DNA sequence: TGTGCCAGCAGCGTAGGGGACAGTAACTACGAGCAGTACTTC.

This clonotype occurred many times. The J gene is TRBJ2-3, the V gene TRBV5-1; TRBD2 matches 11 bases. CDR1 SGHRS and CDR2 YFSETQ come from the germline V gene. The CDR3 extends over 16 amino acids. Trimming removed 0 bases from V and 5 bases from J; junction bases left unmatched: 5. DNA for the CDR3: TGCGCCAGCAGCTTGGATCCTAGCGGGAGGAGAGATACGCAGTATTTT. Its translation: CASSLDPSGRRDTQYF.

The rearrangement joins TRBV4-1 to TRBJ2-7; 10 bases line up with TRBD2. The germline gives CDR1 MGHRA, CDR2 YSYEKL. With V trimmed by 1 base and J by 4 bases, 1 base remained unmatched. This CDR3 comprises 14 residues. CDR3 residues: CASSQASGRYEQYF. CDR3 DNA sequence: TGCGCCAGCAGCCAAGCTAGCGGGAGATACGAGCAGTACTTC.

The V and J genes are TRBV25-1 and TRBJ1-6, with a possible D match to TRBD1 (6 bases). V was cut by 2 bases and J by 7 bases, with 12 bases left in between. There are 15 residues in the CDR3. Germline-derived CDR1 and CDR2 are MGHDK and SYGVNS. CDR3 in DNA: TGTGCCAGCAGTGAAAACAGGGTCCCCAATTCACCCCTCCACTTT. Residues: CASSENRVPNSPLHF.

This chain connects TRBV5-1 to TRBJ1-4, with D possibly matching TRBD1 (5 bases). The CDR3 sequence is 18 residues long. Trimming stripped 1 base from V and 0 bases from J, with 16 bases between. Germline CDR1 and CDR2: SGHRS and YFSETQ. CDR3 DNA sequence: TGCGCCAGCAGCTTGTCCCCGACAGCAGTTGCAACTAATGAAAAACTGTTTTTT. Encoded protein: CASSLSPTAVATNEKLFF.

This clonotype has a count of ten or more. The gene calls are TRBV12-3 or TRBV12-4 and TRBJ1-6; 8 bases line up with TRBD1. V lost 5 bases and J lost 5; bases outside the gene matches: 5. The CDR3 consists of 15 residues. The chain's CDR3 is CASSARDRHNSPLHF. For the CDR3, the DNA is TGTGCCAGCAGTGCGCGGGACAGGCATAATTCACCCCTCCACTTT.

This clonotype was seen a few times. V is TRBV14 and J is TRBJ2-1, with a possible D match to TRBD1 (6 bases). The CDR3 covers 15 residues. Germline V lookup: CDR1 SGHDN, CDR2 FVKESK. Trimming stripped 3 bases from V and 5 bases from J, with 14 bases between. The CDR3 DNA reads as TGTGCCAGCAGCCATTACAGGGAAGGGGACAATGAGCAGTTCTTC. This sequence encodes CASSHYREGDNEQFF.

In the case of this clonotype: This could be a read error, since a much larger clone is one nucleotide away. The chain is built from TRBV28 and TRBJ2-1; a possible D gene is TRBD1 (5 bases). TRBJ2-7 explains the end of the DNA better; the J call may be wrong. Germline V gene sequence: CDR1 MDHEN, CDR2 SYDVKM. This CDR3 contains 18 residues. The CDR3 bases are TGTGCCAGCAGTTTATCCCATGGGGCCTTCAGCTCCTACAATGAGCAGTACTTC. Protein product: CASSLSHGAFSSYNEQYF.

The chain combines TRBV4-1 with TRBJ1-5; 9 positions agree with TRBD1. V dropped 0 bases and J dropped 0; count of bases not matched to a gene: 6. Germline CDR1 reads MGHRA; CDR2 reads YSYEKL. The CDR3 has 18 amino acids. The CDR3 sequence: CASSQDGTGPYSNQPQHF. The CDR3 region has the DNA TGCGCCAGCAGCCAAGATGGGACAGGGCCGTATAGCAATCAGCCCCAGCATTTT.

The rearrangement joins TRBV12-3 or TRBV12-4 to TRBJ1-2; D perhaps matches TRBD1 (5 bases). Trimming took 7 bases from V and 3 from J, leaving 21 bases between them. CDR3 size: 16 residues. The CDR3 sequence is CASNSDAEGRDYGYTF. In DNA form, the CDR3 reads TGTGCCAGCAATTCCGACGCCGAGGGACGGGACTATGGCTACACCTTC.

In DNA form, the CDR3 reads TGTGCCAGCAGCCAAGAGGCAGGACCCTACGAGCAGTACTTC. It encodes CASSQEAGPYEQYF. The chain recombines TRBV14 with TRBJ2-7; D is uncertain. The V gene's germline CDR1 is SGHDN and CDR2 FVKESK. The CDR3 runs to 14 residues. Trimming removed 0 bases at V and 2 bases at J, with 8 bases between. Complete variable domain (other parts from reference TRBV14 and TRBJ2-7): EAGVTQFPSHSVIEKGQTVTLRCDPISGHDNLYWYRRVMGKEIKFLLHFVKESKQDESGMPNNRFLAERTGGTYSTLKVQPAELEDSGVYFCASSQEAGPYEQYFGPGTRLTVT.

To note about this clonotype: The conserved phenylalanine or tryptophan is not found at the CDR3 terminus, so this likely reflects a read error. Because the CDR3's place on the DNA is in doubt, the DNA is left out and the CDR3 is given as listed by TCRdb. J is TRBJ1-6 and V is TRBV3-1. CDR1 is LGHDT, CDR2 YNNKEL, per germline (reference sequence). The CDR3 numbers 8 amino acids, ends counted. Here the CDR3 reads CASSQEVP.

The CDR3: CAWSGQGYQPQHF. CDR3 in DNA: TGTGCCTGGAGTGGACAGGGGTATCAGCCCCAGCATTTT. V usage is TRBV30 and J usage is TRBJ1-5; TRBD1 matches at 8 bases. CDR1 GTSNPN and CDR2 SVGIG come from the germline V gene (reference sequence). The CDR3 totals 13 residues. V lost 1 base, J lost 5 bases, and 1 base stayed unmatched.

This clonotype was observed a handful of times. The chain links TRBV2 to TRBJ2-1; TRBD2 is a possible D gene (5 bases). Trimming took 8 bases from V and 5 from J, leaving 19 bases between them. The CDR3 contains 15 residues. The germline CDR1 and CDR2 sequences are SNHLY and FYNNEI. CDR3 sequence reads: CASSGGVVINNEQFF. The CDR3 DNA reads as TGTGCCAGCTCAGGAGGAGTCGTCATCAACAATGAGCAGTTCTTC.